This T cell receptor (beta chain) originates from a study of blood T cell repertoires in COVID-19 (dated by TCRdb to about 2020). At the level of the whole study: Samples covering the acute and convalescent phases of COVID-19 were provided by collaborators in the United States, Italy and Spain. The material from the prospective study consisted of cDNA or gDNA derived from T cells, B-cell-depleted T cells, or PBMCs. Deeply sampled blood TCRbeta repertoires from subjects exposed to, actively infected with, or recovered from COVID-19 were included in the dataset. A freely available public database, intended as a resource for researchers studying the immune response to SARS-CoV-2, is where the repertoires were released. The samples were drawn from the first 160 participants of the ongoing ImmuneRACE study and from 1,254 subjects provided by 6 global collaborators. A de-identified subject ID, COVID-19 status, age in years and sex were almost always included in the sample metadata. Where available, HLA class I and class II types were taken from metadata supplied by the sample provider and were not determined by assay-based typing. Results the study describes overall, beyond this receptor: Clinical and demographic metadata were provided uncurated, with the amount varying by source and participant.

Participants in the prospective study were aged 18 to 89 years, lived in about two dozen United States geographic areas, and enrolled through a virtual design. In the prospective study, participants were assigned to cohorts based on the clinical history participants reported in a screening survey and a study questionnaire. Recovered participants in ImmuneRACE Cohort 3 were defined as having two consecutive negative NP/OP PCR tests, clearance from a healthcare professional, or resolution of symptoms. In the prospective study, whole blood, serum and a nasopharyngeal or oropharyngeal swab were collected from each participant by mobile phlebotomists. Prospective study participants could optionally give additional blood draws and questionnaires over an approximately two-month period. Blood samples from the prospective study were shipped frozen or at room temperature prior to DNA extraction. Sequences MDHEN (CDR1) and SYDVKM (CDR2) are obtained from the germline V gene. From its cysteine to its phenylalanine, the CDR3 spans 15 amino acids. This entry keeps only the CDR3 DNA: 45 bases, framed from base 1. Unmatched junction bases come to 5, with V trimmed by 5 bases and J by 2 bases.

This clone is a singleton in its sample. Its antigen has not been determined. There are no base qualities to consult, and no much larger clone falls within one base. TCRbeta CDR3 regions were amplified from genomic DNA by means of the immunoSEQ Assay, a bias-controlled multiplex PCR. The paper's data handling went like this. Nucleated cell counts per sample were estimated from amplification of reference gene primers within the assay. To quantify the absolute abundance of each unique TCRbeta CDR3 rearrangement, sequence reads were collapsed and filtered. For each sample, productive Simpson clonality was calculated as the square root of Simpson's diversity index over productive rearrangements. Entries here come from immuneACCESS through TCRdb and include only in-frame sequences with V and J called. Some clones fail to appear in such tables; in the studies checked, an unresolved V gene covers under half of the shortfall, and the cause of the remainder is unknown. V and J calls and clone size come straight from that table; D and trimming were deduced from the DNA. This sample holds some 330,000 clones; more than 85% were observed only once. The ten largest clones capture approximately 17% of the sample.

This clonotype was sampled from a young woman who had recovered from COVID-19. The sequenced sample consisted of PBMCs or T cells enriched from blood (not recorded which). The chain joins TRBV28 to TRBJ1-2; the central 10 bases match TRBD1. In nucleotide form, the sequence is TGTGCCAGCAGTGAAGTGGGACAGGGGAACTATGGCTACACCTTC. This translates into CASSEVGQGNYGYTF.